One and the same sample provided the 21 T cell receptor beta chains below, sequenced in a study of blood T cell repertoires in COVID-19. The method was immunoSEQ multiplex PCR; TCRdb's version includes in-frame clones alone and lacks a portion of them. The repertoire consists of about 160,000 clones, with roughly 85% occurring once and the leading ten covering 3.3%. The material sequenced was peripheral blood. These receptors were collected from a human donor with acute or convalescent COVID-19. The donor label of this sample is uncertain.

The rearrangement uses TRBV10-1 and TRBJ1-1; 7 positions match TRBD1. V shed 6 bases and J 5 bases; nucleotides not matched to a gene: 6. This CDR3 is built from 13 residues. Looked up from germline, CDR1 is WNHNN and CDR2 is SYGVQD (reference sequence). The CDR3 DNA is TGCGCCAGCAGGACAGGGATGGGAACTGAAGCTTTCTTT. Translation gives CASRTGMGTEAFF.

This clone came up a few times. This chain uses TRBV13 with TRBJ1-2; 9 bases map to TRBD1. V trimming: 0 bases; J trimming: 7 bases; junction bases outside the gene matches: 0. Germline-derived CDR1 and CDR2 are PRHDT and FYEKMQ (reference sequence). This CDR3 contains 13 residues. CDR3 nucleotide sequence: TGTGCCAGCAGCTTAGGACAGGGGGCTGGCTACACCTTC. Protein: CASSLGQGAGYTF.

The chain's CDR3 is CASSGRGGQNTDTQYF. CDR3 DNA sequence: TGTGCCAGCAGCGGCCGGGGGGGACAGAACACAGATACGCAGTATTTT. The chain links TRBV7-8 to TRBJ2-3, with D maybe TRBD2 (8 bases). The germline V and J ends were trimmed by 5 bases and 2 bases, with 17 bases remaining between them. The V gene's germline CDR1 is SGHVS and CDR2 FQNEAQ. This CDR3 is 16 amino acids long.

The rearrangement uses TRBV7-2 and TRBJ1-5; the D gene is possibly TRBD1 (6 bases). The CDR3 consists of 14 residues. CDR1 and CDR2 (germline): SGHTA, FQGNSA. The V end was cut by 5 bases, the J end by 4 bases, with 12 bases between. The CDR3 sequence: CASSDQGFNQPQHF. The CDR3 bases are TGTGCCAGCAGCGACCAGGGGTTTAATCAGCCCCAGCATTTT.

The table lists this clone with a count of one. The J gene is TRBJ1-2, the V gene TRBV7-9, with 7 bases fitting TRBD1. Unmatched junction bases numbered 9, after V lost 5 bases and J lost 0 bases. The CDR3 runs to 16 residues. Germline assignment: CDR1 SEHNR and CDR2 FQNEAQ (reference sequence). The CDR3 sequence: CASSPGGQEANYGYTF. CDR3 nucleotides: TGTGCCAGCAGCCCAGGGGGGCAGGAGGCTAACTATGGCTACACCTTC.

There are a few counts of this clone. V usage is TRBV12-5 and J usage is TRBJ1-5; 8 nucleotides agree with TRBD1. V lost 4 bases to trimming and J lost 5 bases; unmatched junction nucleotides: 4. In germline, CDR1 is LGHNT, CDR2 FRNRAP. This CDR3 has 14 residues. CDR3 nucleotide sequence: TGTGCTAGTGGTTCGGGGACAGGTGATCAGCCCCAGCATTTT. Amino acids: CASGSGTGDQPQHF.

This clone occurred a few times. V usage is TRBV5-8 and J usage is TRBJ1-6; the D gene is possibly TRBD1 (6 bases). V lost 1 base and J lost 10, with 12 bases in between. CDR3 size: 14 residues. From germline, CDR1 is SGHTS and CDR2 YDEGEE. CDR3 amino acids: CASSLYRDGSPLHF. The CDR3 bases are TGTGCCAGCAGCTTGTACAGGGACGGGTCACCCCTCCACTTT.

This chain links TRBV3-1 (or the pseudogene TRBV3-2) with TRBJ1-5, with D possibly TRBD1 on 5 matching bases. V lost 1 base to trimming and J lost 0 bases, with 7 bases between them. Looked up from germline, CDR1 is LGHDT and CDR2 is YNNKEL (reference sequence). This CDR3 region has 15 residues. CDR3 nucleotide sequence: TGTGCCAGCAGCCAAGGCAGGGTTAGCAATCAGCCCCAGCATTTT. It codes for CASSQGRVSNQPQHF.

The chain recombines TRBV7-2 with TRBJ2-5; 8 positions match TRBD2. The CDR3 is 17 residues long. J lost 1 base, V lost 2 bases, and 9 bases had no gene match. Per the germline V gene, CDR1 is SGHTA and CDR2 is FQGNSA. The CDR3 DNA is TGTGCCAGCAGCTTAAGGGTGGTAGCGGGGCGCCAAGAGACCCAGTACTTC. Its protein product is CASSLRVVAGRQETQYF.

The chain carries TRBV10-1 and TRBJ1-1; 8 bases agree with TRBD1. CDR1 and CDR2 (germline): WNHNN, SYGVQD (reference sequence). This CDR3 is 16 amino acids long. J gave up 4 bases and V 7 bases, and 14 bases lay outside the gene matches. CDR3: CASTKNRGAQFTEAFF. The CDR3 DNA follows: TGCGCCAGCACTAAAAACAGGGGGGCGCAATTCACTGAAGCTTTCTTT.

The chain joins TRBV5-8 to TRBJ2-1; TRBD2 aligns across 9 bases. The CDR3 contains 14 residues. Germline assignment: CDR1 SGHTS and CDR2 YDEGEE. The ends lost 4 bases at V and 4 bases at J; junction bases unmatched: 3. CDR3 nucleotide sequence: TGTGCCAGCAGCCTGGGACTAGCTTACAATGAGCAGTTCTTC. Its protein product is CASSLGLAYNEQFF.

V is TRBV18 and J is TRBJ1-5; D may be TRBD1 (5 bases). Trimming pared 4 bases from V and 0 bases from J, leaving 19 bases between. This CDR3 is built from 18 residues. From germline, CDR1 is KGHSH and CDR2 LQKENI. This CDR3 is CASSRTAAGLSSNQPQHF. CDR3 nucleotide sequence: TGTGCCAGCTCACGGACCGCGGCAGGGCTTTCTAGCAATCAGCCCCAGCATTTT. Combining the CDR3 with reference TRBV18 and TRBJ1-5 gives the whole variable domain NAGVMQNPRHLVRRRGQEARLRCSPMKGHSHVYWYRQLPEEGLKFMVYLQKENIIDESGMPKERFSAEFPKEGPSILRIQQVVRGDSAAYFCASSRTAAGLSSNQPQHFGDGTRLSIL.

This chain connects TRBV9 to TRBJ2-1; 10 bases fit TRBD2. This CDR3 has 21 amino acids. The junction had 16 bases not matched to a gene; V was cut back by 0 bases and J by 1 base. Germline V gives CDR1 SGDLS, CDR2 YYNGEE. The CDR3 here is CASSVEPLAGAHGGSYNEQFF. The CDR3 DNA reads TGTGCCAGCAGCGTAGAACCCCTAGCGGGGGCCCACGGAGGGTCCTACAATGAGCAGTTCTTC.

This clone was counted between two and nine times. The V gene is TRBV2, the J gene TRBJ1-2; no clear D gene. The CDR3 is 13 residues long. Germline CDR1 SNHLY, CDR2 FYNNEI. V gave up 1 base and J gave up 2 bases, with 5 bases separating them. The CDR3 is CASSEERNYGYTF. The CDR3 region has the DNA TGTGCCAGCAGTGAAGAGAGAAACTATGGCTACACCTTC.

The chain links TRBV6-6 to TRBJ2-5; perhaps TRBD2 as D (5 bases). The CDR3 extends over 14 amino acids. The V gene's germline CDR1 is MNHNY and CDR2 SVGAGI (reference sequence). V was shortened by 2 bases and J by 5 bases, with 12 bases between the two germline ends. The CDR3 DNA follows: TGTGCCAGCAGTTACGGAGGAAGTTCGGAGACCCAGTACTTC. This codes for CASSYGGSSETQYF.

Concerning this clone itself: At one of its ends the junction is not consistent with the germline gene, which may arise from a read error. The CDR3 DNA is TGTGCCAGTCTAGGGGGGACAGCGCTTTCGAACACCGGGGAGCTGCTTTTT. Encoded protein: CASLGGTALSNTGELLF. The chain employs TRBV19 and TRBJ2-2, with a tentative D call TRBD1 (7 bases). The CDR3 runs to 17 residues. The germline gives CDR1 LNHDA, CDR2 SQIVND (reference sequence).

The chain is built from TRBV6-2 or TRBV6-3 and TRBJ2-3; TRBD2 matches at 9 bases. V trimming: 4 bases; J trimming: 12 bases; junction bases outside the gene matches: 14. Germline V gene lookup returns CDR1 MNHEY and CDR2 SVGEGT. The length of the CDR3 is 15 residues. The CDR3 nucleotides read TGTGCCAGCAGTTTCTACCCTTTGGCGGGGGGGCCTCAGTATTTT. This gives the protein CASSFYPLAGGPQYF.

In its sample, this clone was seen once. J is TRBJ1-1 and V is TRBV28; 8 bases are shared with TRBD1. V trimming: 6 bases; J trimming: 5 bases; junction bases outside the gene matches: 11. The germline CDR1 and CDR2 sequences are MDHEN and SYDVKM. CDR3 length: 15 amino acids. CDR3 protein: CASSLYPGGRTEAFF. CDR3 nucleotides: TGTGCCAGCAGCCTTTATCCAGGGGGCCGGACTGAAGCTTTCTTT.

This clone has just a few counts. The chain recombines TRBV13 with TRBJ2-1; 8 nucleotides line up with TRBD2. V shed 1 base, J shed 6 bases, and the junction held 8 bases outside the gene matches. Germline lookup yields CDR1 PRHDT and CDR2 FYEKMQ (reference sequence). This CDR3 comprises 16 residues. The CDR3 DNA sequence: TGTGCCAGCAGCTTAGTTACGGGGGGGAACCGCAATGAGCAGTTCTTC. Its translation is CASSLVTGGNRNEQFF.

V gene TRBV3-1 (or the pseudogene TRBV3-2) combines with J gene TRBJ1-1; 9 bases are shared with TRBD1. Germline trimming cut 1 base from V and 0 bases from J; bases unmatched to any gene: 9. Germline-derived CDR1 and CDR2 are LGHDT and YNNKEL (reference sequence). The CDR3 has 18 residues. The CDR3 protein is CASSQARRTGVLNTEAFF. Here the CDR3 DNA reads TGTGCCAGCAGCCAAGCTAGGAGGACAGGGGTCTTGAACACTGAAGCTTTCTTT.

This chain links TRBV11-3 with TRBJ2-5, with TRBD1 matching 7 bases. V trimming: 5 bases; J trimming: 1 base; junction bases outside the gene matches: 4. The CDR3 runs to 14 residues. Germline CDR1 and CDR2: SGHNT and YENEEA. The CDR3 sequence: CASSTGQIQETQYF. For the CDR3, the DNA is TGTGCCAGCAGCACGGGACAGATCCAAGAGACCCAGTACTTC.